These 21 T cell receptor beta chains were sequenced from one sample in a study of OX40 agonist ivuxolimab in advanced cancers. TCRdb's table, derived via immunoSEQ multiplex PCR, lists solely in-frame clones and lacks some. Among just over 20,000 clones listed, more than 75% were seen once. The material sequenced was CD4+ or CD8+ T cells sorted from blood, taken in a trial of the OX40 agonist ivuxolimab. The origin of the receptors is an adult with an advanced solid tumor such as melanoma, head and neck, liver or kidney cancer.

This clone was found a few times. This rearrangement joins TRBV7-2 to TRBJ1-3, with 9 bases aligning to TRBD1. This CDR3 region has 14 residues. Trimming at V came to 5 bases and at J to 8 bases, leaving 7 bases not matched to a gene. Germline V lookup: CDR1 SGHTA, CDR2 FQGNSA. The CDR3 sequence: CASSPGQGRYTIYF. CDR3 DNA: TGTGCCAGCAGCCCCGGACAGGGGAGATACACCATATATTTT.

V is TRBV11-2 and J is TRBJ2-5; 8 bases line up with TRBD2. The CDR3 covers 15 residues. V lost 1 base and J lost 5; bases outside the gene matches: 6. CDR1 is SGHAT, CDR2 FQNNGV, per germline. The CDR3 DNA follows: TGTGCCAGCAGCTTAGGGGGACTAGAGATGGAGACCCAGTACTTC. It translates to CASSLGGLEMETQYF.

The chain links TRBV27 to TRBJ2-3, with 10 bases matching TRBD2. CDR3 size: 15 residues. Germline assignment: CDR1 MNHEY and CDR2 SMNVEV (reference sequence). Trimming cost V 6 bases and J 5 bases; bases outside gene matches: 8. The chain's CDR3 is CASRDPTSGRDTQYF. DNA for the CDR3: TGTGCCAGCAGGGACCCGACTAGCGGGCGAGATACGCAGTATTTT.

The chain carries TRBV5-4 and TRBJ1-1; a possible D gene is TRBD1 (5 bases). Deletions cut 4 bases from V and 3 bases from J, with 16 bases between. CDR1 and CDR2 (germline): SGHNT, YYREEE (reference sequence). The CDR3 extends over 15 amino acids. CDR3 sequence (DNA): TGTGCCAGCAGCCGACGGCAGGGTGTGGACACTGAAGCTTTCTTT. This gives the protein CASSRRQGVDTEAFF.

This sequence joins TRBV4-3 and TRBJ2-3, with D possibly matching TRBD2 (6 bases). The V gene lost 2 bases and the J gene lost 1 base, with 25 bases spanning the gap. The CDR3 runs 20 residues. Germline V lookup: CDR1 LGHNA, CDR2 YSLEER. The CDR3 sequence: CASSQQVPRYRDSRTDTQYF. DNA for the CDR3: TGCGCCAGCAGCCAACAAGTACCTCGATACCGGGACTCCCGCACAGATACGCAGTATTTT.

This clone has a handful of counts. One end of the junction does not line up with germline, which may come from a read error. This chain uses TRBV19 with TRBJ2-6; no reliable D call. The CDR3 runs to 13 residues. Germline V gives CDR1 LNHDA, CDR2 SQIVND (reference sequence). The CDR3 loop reads CASSIVGSNVLTF. In DNA form, the CDR3 reads TGTGCCAGTAGTATAGTAGGGTCCAATGTCCTGACTTTC.

The chain carries TRBV10-3 and TRBJ2-3; D might be TRBD2 (5 bases). CDR3 length: 14 amino acids. Germline V gives CDR1 ENHRY, CDR2 SYGVKD. Trimming cost V 5 bases and J 2 bases, with 11 bases left between them. This CDR3 reads CAISPRGNTDTQYF. The CDR3 nucleotides are TGTGCCATCAGTCCCCGGGGAAACACAGATACGCAGTATTTT.

The rearrangement joins TRBV5-1 to TRBJ1-2, with 7 bases identical to TRBD1. Germline lookup yields CDR1 SGHRS and CDR2 YFSETQ. J gave up 2 bases and V 0 bases, and 4 bases lay outside the gene matches. CDR3 length: 15 amino acids. This CDR3 is CASSLEGGQNYGYTF. The DNA for the CDR3 is TGCGCCAGCAGCTTGGAAGGGGGCCAGAACTATGGCTACACCTTC. The full variable domain, its missing parts supplied by reference TRBV5-1 and TRBJ1-2, is KAGVTQTPRYLIKTRGQQVTLSCSPISGHRSVSWYQQTPGQGLQFLFEYFSETQRNKGNFPGRFSGRQFSNSRSEMNVSTLELGDSALYLCASSLEGGQNYGYTFGSGTRLTVV.

This clone was observed once. The rearrangement uses TRBV30 and TRBJ1-1; D not certain. V was pared by 5 bases and J by 5 bases, with 15 bases between. CDR1 and CDR2 from the germline V gene are GTSNPN and SVGIG (reference sequence). The CDR3 covers 13 residues. CDR3: CAWWGGYGTEAFF. DNA of the CDR3: TGTGCCTGGTGGGGAGGGTACGGTACTGAAGCTTTCTTT.

This clone is labeled medium-sized. The chain uses TRBV11-1 and TRBJ1-3; 10 bases are shared with TRBD1. The germline V gene encodes CDR1 SGHAT and CDR2 FQDESV (reference sequence). This CDR3 is built from 15 residues. V was clipped by 3 bases and J by 2 bases; unmatched bases: 1. The CDR3 DNA follows: TGTGCCAGCAGCTTGGGGACAGGGGCTGGAAACACCATATATTTT. Amino acid sequence: CASSLGTGAGNTIYF.

This clone was seen only a few times. The chain has TRBV29-1 and TRBJ1-2; 7 nucleotides match TRBD1. CDR1 SQVTM and CDR2 ANQGSEA come from the germline V gene. J gave up 4 bases and V 4 bases, and 6 bases lay outside the gene matches. CDR3 size: 13 residues. CDR3 in DNA: TGCAGCGTTGGAGAGGGACAGTTCTATGGCTACACCTTC. This codes for CSVGEGQFYGYTF.

This clone was recorded a few times. The chain has TRBV7-2 and TRBJ1-2; D remains ambiguous. With 6 bases removed from V and 0 bases from J, the gap between germline ends came to 11 bases. Per the germline V gene, CDR1 is SGHTA and CDR2 is FQGNSA. CDR3 length equals 14 residues. The CDR3 DNA sequence: TGTGCCAGCAGTTCCTCCGGGACTAACTATGGCTACACCTTC. Protein product: CASSSSGTNYGYTF.

This chain uses TRBV18 with TRBJ2-1; 12 bases are shared with TRBD2. CDR3 length: 18 residues. Trimming at V came to 3 bases and at J to 7 bases, leaving 13 bases not matched to a gene. Germline V gene lookup returns CDR1 KGHSH and CDR2 LQKENI. The CDR3 nucleotides read TGTGCCAGCTCACCGGGGCTAGCGGGGGGGCTATTCGAAAATGAGCAGTTCTTC. Translated, it gives CASSPGLAGGLFENEQFF. Complete variable domain (other parts from reference TRBV18 and TRBJ2-1): NAGVMQNPRHLVRRRGQEARLRCSPMKGHSHVYWYRQLPEEGLKFMVYLQKENIIDESGMPKERFSAEFPKEGPSILRIQQVVRGDSAAYFCASSPGLAGGLFENEQFFGPGTRLTVL.

The rearrangement links TRBV7-2 to TRBJ1-2, with no clear D. The ends were cut back, 1 base at V and 8 bases at J, with 5 bases in the middle. The CDR3 runs to 11 residues. The germline CDR1 and CDR2 sequences are SGHTA and FQGNSA. CDR3 DNA sequence: TGTGCCAGCAGCTTAGTGTGGGGCTACACCTTC. Its protein is CASSLVWGYTF.

The chain uses TRBV2 and TRBJ1-4; D might be TRBD1 (6 bases). Per germline, CDR1 SNHLY and CDR2 FYNNEI. The CDR3 length is 15 residues. V lost 6 bases to trimming and J lost 0 bases, with 11 bases between them. In nucleotides, the CDR3 is TGTGCCAGCAGACCCGGACAGTCAACTAATGAAAAACTGTTTTTT. Translating gives CASRPGQSTNEKLFF. The full variable domain, rest sourced from reference TRBV2 and TRBJ1-4, is EPEVTQTPSHQVTQMGQEVILRCVPISNHLYFYWYRQILGQKVEFLVSFYNNEISEKSEIFDDQFSVERPDGSNFTLKIRSTKLEDSAMYFCASRPGQSTNEKLFFGSGTQLSVL.

The chain is built from TRBV9 and TRBJ2-7, with unresolved D. CDR1 SGDLS and CDR2 YYNGEE come from the germline V gene. Trimming shortened V by 0 bases and J by 0 bases, and 7 bases separated the two germline ends. CDR3 length: 14 amino acids. The CDR3 DNA reads as TGTGCCAGCAGCGTAGAACAGAACTCCTACGAGCAGTACTTC. This codes for CASSVEQNSYEQYF. The whole variable domain, remainder taken from reference TRBV9 and TRBJ2-7, is DSGVTQTPKHLITATGQRVTLRCSPRSGDLSVYWYQQSLDQGLQFLIQYYNGEERAKGNILERFSAQQFPDLHSELNLSSLELGDSALYFCASSVEQNSYEQYFGPGTRLTVT.

The chain uses TRBV6-5 and TRBJ2-2; 8 nucleotides match TRBD1. The CDR3 is 14 amino acids. Trimming at V came to 6 bases and at J to 4 bases, leaving 4 bases not matched to a gene. CDR1 and CDR2 (germline): MNHEY, SVGAGI. CDR3 protein: CASSDRGSTGELFF. The CDR3 DNA reads as TGTGCCAGCAGCGACAGGGGATCCACCGGGGAGCTGTTTTTT.

The rearrangement joins TRBV28 to TRBJ2-7; D is perhaps TRBD1 (6 bases). The germline V and J ends were trimmed by 2 bases and 2 bases, with 13 bases remaining between them. CDR1 and CDR2 (germline): MDHEN, SYDVKM. The CDR3 is 15 amino acids. CDR3 DNA: TGTGCCAGCAGTTTACCGAGACAGGTCCCCTACGAGCAGTACTTC. It specifies CASSLPRQVPYEQYF.

The chain recombines TRBV10-3 with TRBJ2-7; TRBD1 is a possible D gene (5 bases). The CDR3 covers 16 residues. Trimming took 4 bases from V and 1 from J, leaving 17 bases between them. Germline loops: CDR1 ENHRY, CDR2 SYGVKD. The CDR3 sequence: CAISGIAGHSSYEQYF. DNA of the CDR3: TGTGCCATCAGTGGTATAGCTGGACATTCTTCCTACGAGCAGTACTTC.

The chain links TRBV11-3 to TRBJ2-3, with 7 bases identical to TRBD2. From germline, CDR1 is SGHNT and CDR2 YENEEA. Trimming at V came to 1 base and at J to 3 bases, leaving 16 bases not matched to a gene. The CDR3 loop spans 19 amino acids. CDR3 in amino acids: CASSLVQFGLEYKTDTQYF. CDR3 nucleotide sequence: TGTGCCAGCAGCTTAGTTCAGTTCGGACTAGAATACAAAACAGATACGCAGTATTTT.

This chain uses TRBV5-8 with TRBJ2-7, with D hard to call. Germline V gene data show CDR1 as SGHTS and CDR2 as YDEGEE. This CDR3 is built from 13 residues. The V end was cut by 5 bases, the J end by 0 bases, with 9 bases between. DNA of the CDR3: TGTGCCAGCAGTCCCGACCACTCCTACGAGCAGTACTTC. It translates to CASSPDHSYEQYF.